These 19 T cell receptor beta chains were all obtained from the same sample, sequenced in a study of T cells after yellow fever vaccination. TCRdb re-called the 5' RACE reads with MiXCR, one entry per CDR3 protein. This sample carries hundreds of thousands of distinct CDR3 sequences, about 12% of them seen once, and the ten largest clones take 14% to 15%. Material: PBMCs, obtained on the day of the yellow fever booster vaccination. Every receptor here comes from a man aged 25 to 40 who received the YFV17D yellow fever vaccine.

CDR3 nucleotide sequence: TGTGCCACCGGGACAGGGGTCTCTACCGGGGAGCTGTTTTTT. Its protein product is CATGTGVSTGELFF. This rearrangement joins TRBV12-3 or TRBV12-4 to TRBJ2-2; TRBD1 matches at 10 bases. The CDR3 has 14 amino acids. J was trimmed by 5 bases and V by 10 bases; bases with no gene match: 7.

The chain has TRBV25-1 and TRBJ2-3, with D perhaps TRBD1 (6 bases). Germline CDR1 and CDR2: MGHDK and SYGVNS. The V gene lost 10 bases and the J gene lost 0 bases, with 11 bases spanning the gap. This CDR3 comprises 13 residues. CDR3 in amino acids: CATRQASTDTQYF. The CDR3 nucleotides are TGTGCCACCCGACAGGCAAGCACAGATACGCAGTATTTT.

This clonotype was picked up a small number of times. The chain links TRBV12-3 or TRBV12-4 to TRBJ2-1, with 8 positions matching TRBD2. V trimming: 7 bases; J trimming: 0 bases; junction bases outside the gene matches: 5. This CDR3 is built from 15 residues. The CDR3 DNA reads TGTGCCAGCAACCCGGGGGGGGGCTCCTACAATGAGCAGTTCTTC. Its translation: CASNPGGGSYNEQFF.

This clonotype was counted only a few times. The junction departs from the called germline gene at one end, perhaps through a read error. V usage is TRBV5-6 and J usage is TRBJ2-1, with a possible D match to TRBD2 (5 bases). The CDR3 length is 13 residues. Germline V CDR1 and CDR2: SGHDT, YYEEEE. The CDR3 loop reads CASSLDPASPESF. The CDR3 nucleotides read TGTGCCAGCAGCTTGGACCCCGCTAGCCCCGAGAGCTTC.

This chain joins TRBV9 and TRBJ2-5, with TRBD2 matching 14 bases. There are 17 residues in the CDR3. CDR1 is SGDLS, CDR2 YYNGEE, per germline. J was trimmed by 3 bases and V by 3 bases; bases with no gene match: 7. The DNA for the CDR3 is TGTGCCAGCAGCGCCGGGACTAGCGGGGGTCAAGAAGAGACCCAGTACTTC. It codes for CASSAGTSGGQEETQYF.

V and J are TRBV4-1 and TRBJ2-1; D perhaps matches TRBD1 (6 bases). This CDR3 contains 13 residues. CDR1 is MGHRA, CDR2 YSYEKL, per germline. V was trimmed by 4 bases and J by 8 bases, leaving 12 bases between them. The CDR3 nucleotides are TGCGCCAGCAGCCGACAGGCCGGGGATGAGCAGTTCTTC. Encoded protein: CASSRQAGDEQFF.

This clonotype has just a few counts. V and J are TRBV18 and TRBJ2-5, with D tentatively TRBD1 (6 bases). V was trimmed by 2 bases and J by 2 bases, leaving 12 bases between them. The germline V gene encodes CDR1 KGHSH and CDR2 LQKENI. The CDR3 is made up of 15 amino acids. The CDR3, as DNA: TGTGCCAGCTCACCAAGGACAGCTTATCAAGAGACCCAGTACTTC. Translated, it gives CASSPRTAYQETQYF.

The table lists this clonotype with a few counts. This rearrangement joins TRBV27 to TRBJ2-1; 7 positions agree with TRBD2. The germline V gene has CDR1 MNHEY and CDR2 SMNVEV (reference sequence). V trimming: 5 bases; J trimming: 6 bases; junction bases outside the gene matches: 19. The CDR3 loop spans 18 amino acids. The CDR3: CASSNSLFVEVAGNEQFF. In nucleotides, the CDR3 is TGTGCCAGCAGTAATTCGCTCTTCGTGGAGGTAGCGGGCAATGAGCAGTTCTTC.

This clonotype was seen a few times. The chain links TRBV11-2 to TRBJ2-7; 7 nucleotides match TRBD1. The germline V gene encodes CDR1 SGHAT and CDR2 FQNNGV. J gave up 6 bases and V 5 bases, and 7 bases lay outside the gene matches. The CDR3 covers 13 residues. The CDR3 spells CASSPDRVSEQYF. As DNA, the CDR3 is TGTGCCAGCAGCCCCGACAGGGTCAGCGAGCAGTACTTC. Together with reference TRBV11-2 and TRBJ2-7, the CDR3 gives the full variable domain: EAGVAQSPRYKIIEKRQSVAFWCNPISGHATLYWYQQILGQGPKLLIQFQNNGVVDDSQLPKDRFSAERLKGVDSTLKIQPAKLEDSAVYLCASSPDRVSEQYFGPGTRLTVT.

The V gene is TRBV3-1, the J gene TRBJ1-1; 7 nucleotides align to TRBD1. CDR3 length: 16 amino acids. The J segment lost 2 bases and the V segment lost 1 base, leaving 7 bases of the junction unmatched. Germline CDR1 is LGHDT and CDR2 is YNNKEL (reference sequence). Here the CDR3 DNA reads TGTGCCAGCAGCCAAGGTTTGGGACAGTTAAACACTGAAGCTTTCTTT. Protein product: CASSQGLGQLNTEAFF. The variable domain in full, with the rest retrieved from reference TRBV3-1 and TRBJ1-1, is DTAVSQTPKYLVTQMGNDKSIKCEQNLGHDTMYWYKQDSKKFLKIMFSYNNKELIINETVPNRFSPKSPDKAHLNLHINSLELGDSAVYFCASSQGLGQLNTEAFFGQGTRLTVV.

This clonotype was seen at least ten times. The rearrangement uses TRBV7-2 and TRBJ2-1; no reliable D call. Germline loops: CDR1 SGHTA, CDR2 FQGNSA. V lost 5 bases to trimming and J lost 0 bases, with 11 bases between them. The CDR3 sequence is 15 residues long. DNA of the CDR3: TGTGCCAGCAGCCTAGTCGAAGGCTCCTACAATGAGCAGTTCTTC. It codes for CASSLVEGSYNEQFF.

V is TRBV3-1 and J is TRBJ2-1, with unresolved D. V lost 1 base and J lost 2, with 6 bases in between. The CDR3 runs 14 residues. CDR1 is LGHDT and CDR2 is YNNKEL in the germline V gene (reference sequence). CDR3 nucleotides: TGTGCCAGCAGCCAAGCTACGGCCTACAATGAGCAGTTCTTC. Protein product: CASSQATAYNEQFF.

This clonotype occurred many times. V usage is TRBV7-2 and J usage is TRBJ2-2; D gene unclear. This CDR3 has 13 amino acids. The germline V gene encodes CDR1 SGHTA and CDR2 FQGNSA. The ends were cut back, 8 bases at V and 7 bases at J, with 14 bases in the middle. CDR3 residues: CASSLGYVGELFF. The CDR3 DNA reads TGTGCCAGCTCTCTTGGCTATGTCGGGGAGCTGTTTTTT. Complete variable domain (other parts from reference TRBV7-2 and TRBJ2-2): GAGVSQSPSNKVTEKGKDVELRCDPISGHTALYWYRQSLGQGLEFLIYFQGNSAPDKSGLPSDRFSAERTGGSVSTLTIQRTQQEDSAVYLCASSLGYVGELFFGEGSRLTVL.

This clonotype showed up just a few times. The gene calls are TRBV7-9 and TRBJ2-7; TRBD2 agrees at 8 bases. The CDR3 has 15 amino acids. V was clipped by 4 bases and J by 2 bases; unmatched bases: 7. Germline values: CDR1 SEHNR, CDR2 FQNEAQ (reference sequence). CDR3 bases: TGTGCCAGCAGCTCCCAACTAGCGGCTGCCTACGAGCAGTACTTC. It is translated as CASSSQLAAAYEQYF.

The chain has TRBV24-1 and TRBJ2-2; tentative D call: TRBD2 (5 bases). Germline V gene lookup returns CDR1 KGHDR and CDR2 SFDVKD. V lost 0 bases and J 6 bases, leaving 10 bases between the germline ends. The CDR3 loop spans 15 amino acids. This CDR3 reads CATSDLRGFSGELFF. CDR3 coding DNA: TGTGCCACCAGTGATTTGCGGGGTTTCTCCGGGGAGCTGTTTTTT.

The rearrangement joins TRBV6-1 to TRBJ1-3; 7 bases fit TRBD1. J gave up 0 bases and V 6 bases, and 11 bases lay outside the gene matches. Germline V CDR1 and CDR2: MNHNS, SASEGT. CDR3 length: 17 residues. In DNA, the CDR3 is TGTGCCAGCAGGCCCGGGACAGATCTAGTCTCTGGAAACACCATATATTTT. Its translation: CASRPGTDLVSGNTIYF.

This clonotype was seen more than once but under ten times. This chain uses TRBV28 with TRBJ2-6, with D possibly matching TRBD2 (6 bases). Trimming took off 5 bases at V and 2 bases at J, with 10 bases between the two ends. Per germline, CDR1 MDHEN and CDR2 SYDVKM. CDR3 length equals 15 residues. The DNA of the CDR3 is TGTGCCAGCAGTAAGTGGACTACTGGGGCCAACGTCCTGACTTTC. Its protein is CASSKWTTGANVLTF.

The CDR3 DNA sequence: TGTGCCAGCAGTTACATGGGGACAGGGGACGGATCCTACGAGCAGTACTTC. Its translation is CASSYMGTGDGSYEQYF. V usage is TRBV6-5 and J usage is TRBJ2-7; 10 bases fit TRBD1. CDR1 MNHEY and CDR2 SVGAGI come from the germline V gene. The CDR3 runs to 17 residues. The V and J ends lost 2 bases and 1 base, in that order; junction bases with no gene match: 8.

The chain combines TRBV13 with TRBJ1-6; 9 positions agree with TRBD1. V shed 4 bases and J 8 bases; nucleotides not matched to a gene: 3. The CDR3 has 14 amino acids. In germline, CDR1 is PRHDT, CDR2 FYEKMQ (reference sequence). The CDR3 spells CASSWDRADSPLHF. CDR3 DNA sequence: TGTGCCAGCAGCTGGGACAGGGCCGATTCACCCCTCCACTTT.